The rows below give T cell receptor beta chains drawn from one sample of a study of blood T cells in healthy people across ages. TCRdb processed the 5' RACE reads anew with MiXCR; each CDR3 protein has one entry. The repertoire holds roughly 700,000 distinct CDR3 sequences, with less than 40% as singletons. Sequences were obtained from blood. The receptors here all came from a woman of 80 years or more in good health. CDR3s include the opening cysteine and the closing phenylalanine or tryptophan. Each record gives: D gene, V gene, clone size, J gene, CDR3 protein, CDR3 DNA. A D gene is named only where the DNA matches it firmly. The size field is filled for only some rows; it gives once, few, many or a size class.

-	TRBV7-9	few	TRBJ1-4	CASSQTDHLFF	TGTGCCAGCAGCCAAACTGATCATCTGTTTTTT
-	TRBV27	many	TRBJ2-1	CASSLTGARADEQFF	TGTGCCAGCAGTTTAACGGGGGCAAGAGCGGATGAGCAGTTCTTC
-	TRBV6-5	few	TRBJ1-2	CASSYSFSAPYGYTF	TGTGCCAGCAGTTACTCGTTCTCGGCCCCCTATGGCTACACCTTC
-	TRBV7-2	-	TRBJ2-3	CASSFTRENTQYF	TGTGCCAGCAGCTTCACAAGGGAGAATACGCAGTATTTT
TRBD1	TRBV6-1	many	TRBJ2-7	CAGRQGGSYEQYF	TGTGCCGGAAGACAGGGTGGGTCCTACGAGCAGTACTTC
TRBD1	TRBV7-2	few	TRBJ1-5	CASSLLGQGGEPQHF	TGTGCCAGCAGCTTACTGGGACAGGGGGGTGAGCCCCAGCATTTT
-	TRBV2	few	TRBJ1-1	CASSDSRQSTEAFF	TGTGCCAGCAGTGATAGCCGGCAGAGCACTGAAGCTTTCTTT
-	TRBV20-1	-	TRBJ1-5	CSARDRENQPQHF	TGCAGTGCTAGAGATAGGGAGAATCAGCCCCAGCATTTT
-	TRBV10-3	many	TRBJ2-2	CAISESPGGTGELFF	TGTGCCATCAGTGAGTCCCCGGGCGGCACCGGGGAGCTGTTTTTT
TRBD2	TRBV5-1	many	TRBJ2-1	CASSEGTSGHNEQFF	TGCGCCAGCAGCGAAGGGACTAGCGGCCACAATGAGCAGTTCTTC
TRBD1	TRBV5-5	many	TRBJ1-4	CASREGQGATNEKLFF	TGTGCCAGCCGCGAGGGACAGGGGGCGACTAATGAAAAACTGTTTTTT
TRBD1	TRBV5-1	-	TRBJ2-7	CASSPMGQGRHEQYF	TGCGCCAGCAGTCCGATGGGACAGGGTCGCCACGAGCAGTACTTC
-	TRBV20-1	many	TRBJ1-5	CSASPVDRGVNQPQHF	TGCAGTGCTAGTCCCGTTGATCGAGGAGTTAATCAGCCCCAGCATTTT
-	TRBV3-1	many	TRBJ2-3	CASSGGGARTDTQYF	TGTGCCAGCAGCGGAGGGGGGGCCCGCACAGATACGCAGTATTTT
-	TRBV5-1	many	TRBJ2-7	CASSSRDKSNEQYF	TGCGCCAGCAGCTCTAGGGACAAAAGCAACGAGCAGTACTTC
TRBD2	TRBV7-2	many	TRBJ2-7	CASSLAGGRVIYEQYF	TGTGCCAGCAGCTTAGCGGGAGGGCGGGTCATCTACGAGCAGTACTTC
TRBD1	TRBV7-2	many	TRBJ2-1	CASSLEGGQGYNEQFF	TGTGCCAGCAGCTTAGAGGGGGGACAGGGATACAATGAGCAGTTCTTC
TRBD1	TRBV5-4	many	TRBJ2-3	CASSPPGQEAGGTQYF	TGTGCCAGCAGCCCTCCGGGACAGGAGGCAGGAGGTACGCAGTATTTT
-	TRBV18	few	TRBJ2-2	CASSTSTGELFF	TGTGCCAGCTCTACAAGCACCGGGGAGCTGTTTTTT
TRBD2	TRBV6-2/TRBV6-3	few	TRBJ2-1	CASSSNPSRDYRLYNEQFF	TGTGCCAGCAGTTCCAATCCGAGCCGGGACTACCGTCTCTACAATGAGCAGTTCTTC
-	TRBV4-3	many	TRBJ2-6	CASSQEDTFSSGANVLTF	TGCGCCAGCAGCCAAGAGGACACTTTTTCCTCTGGGGCCAACGTCCTGACTTTC
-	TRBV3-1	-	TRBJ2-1	CASISVGETQFF	TGTGCCAGCATCTCGGTGGGAGAGACCCAGTTCTTC
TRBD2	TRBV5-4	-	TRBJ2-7	CASSLGTSGTYEQYF	TGTGCCAGCAGCTTGGGCACTAGCGGAACCTACGAGCAGTACTTC
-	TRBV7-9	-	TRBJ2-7	CASSSRVAYEQYF	TGTGCCAGCAGCAGCAGGGTGGCCTACGAGCAGTACTTC
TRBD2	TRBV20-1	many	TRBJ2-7	CSARGTSGLMYF	TGCAGTGCTAGGGGGACTAGCGGCCTGATGTACTTC
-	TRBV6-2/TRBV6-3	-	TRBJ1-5	CASNQGFGNQPQHF	TGTGCCAGCAACCAGGGATTTGGCAATCAGCCCCAGCATTTT
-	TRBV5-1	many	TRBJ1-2	CASSLGPDTGYTF	TGCGCCAGCAGCTTGGGTCCTGATACGGGCTACACCTTC
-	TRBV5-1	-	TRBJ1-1	CASSNGDTEAFF	TGCGCCAGCAGCAACGGGGACACTGAAGCTTTCTTT
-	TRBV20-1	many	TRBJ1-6	CSASQRTGLGSPLHF	TGCAGTGCTAGCCAACGAACAGGGTTAGGTTCACCCCTCCACTTT
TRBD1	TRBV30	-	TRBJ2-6	CAWSVQGEVGSGANVLTF	TGTGCCTGGAGTGTACAGGGGGAAGTGGGCTCTGGGGCCAACGTCCTGACTTTC
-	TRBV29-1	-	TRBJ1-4	CSVEIPGANEKLFF	TGCAGCGTTGAGATCCCGGGGGCGAATGAAAAACTGTTTTTT
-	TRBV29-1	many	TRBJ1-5	CSALGLDNQPQHF	TGCAGCGCCCTAGGACTGGACAATCAGCCCCAGCATTTT
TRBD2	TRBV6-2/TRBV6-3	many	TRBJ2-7	CASSYSPSGDLYEQYF	TGTGCCAGCAGTTACTCACCCAGCGGGGACCTCTACGAGCAGTACTTC
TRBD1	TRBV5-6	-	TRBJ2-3	CTSSFYRGSTDTQYF	TGTACCAGCAGCTTCTACAGGGGGAGCACAGATACGCAGTATTTT
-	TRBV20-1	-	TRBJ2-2	CSARMGNTGELFF	TGCAGTGCTAGGATGGGTAACACCGGGGAGCTGTTTTTT
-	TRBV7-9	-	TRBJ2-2	CASSSTGMAGTGELFF	TGTGCCAGCAGCTCAACAGGGATGGCAGGCACCGGGGAGCTGTTTTTT
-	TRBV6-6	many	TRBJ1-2	CASSSPLDGANYGYTF	TGTGCCAGCAGTTCCCCACTGGACGGAGCTAACTATGGCTACACCTTC
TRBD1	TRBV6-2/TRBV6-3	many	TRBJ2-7	CASSSHRGQGDHEQYF	TGTGCCAGCAGTTCCCACAGGGGGCAAGGGGACCACGAGCAGTACTTC
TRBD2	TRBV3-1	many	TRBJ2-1	CASSQDSFSGGPYNEQFF	TGTGCCAGCAGCCAAGATTCGTTTAGCGGGGGGCCCTACAATGAGCAGTTCTTC
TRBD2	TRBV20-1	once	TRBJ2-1	CSARTSGGDKQFF	TGCAGTGCCCGGACTAGCGGGGGCGACAAGCAGTTCTTC